This passage covers 22 T cell receptor beta chains from one sample sequenced in a study of blood T cells in healthy people across ages. A second PCR of roughly 7 to 11 cycles used a sample-barcoded 5' primer and a J-beta primer mix. MiXCR, applied by TCRdb to the 5' RACE reads, yields one record per CDR3 protein. This sample yields 650,000 to 800,000 distinct CDR3 sequences, of which around two fifths are seen a single time; about 21% belongs to the top ten. The sequenced sample consisted of blood. Every receptor here comes from a man in his 60s in good health.

This clonotype occurred a few times. The V and J genes are TRBV14 and TRBJ1-1, with D perhaps matching TRBD1 (6 bases). V was shortened by 4 bases and J by 11 bases, with 14 bases between the two germline ends. This CDR3 contains 12 residues. CDR1 and CDR2 (germline): SGHDN, FVKESK. The CDR3 protein is CASSPTGIRAFF. The CDR3 DNA sequence: TGTGCCAGCAGCCCAACAGGGATTCGCGCTTTCTTT.

This sequence joins TRBV15 and TRBJ1-6; possible D gene TRBD1, 6 bases. Trimming took off 2 bases at V and 7 bases at J, with 12 bases between the two ends. Looked up from germline, CDR1 is LNHNV and CDR2 is YYDKDF (reference sequence). CDR3 length: 15 residues. The CDR3 loop reads CATSRFPGQNSPLHF. The DNA of the CDR3 is TGTGCCACCAGCAGATTCCCGGGACAAAATTCACCCCTCCACTTT.

This sequence joins TRBV6-5 and TRBJ2-7; 8 bases fit TRBD1. The junction had 13 bases not matched to a gene; V was cut back by 2 bases and J by 1 base. CDR1 is MNHEY, CDR2 SVGAGI, per germline. This CDR3 has 18 amino acids. The CDR3 DNA sequence: TGTGCCAGCAGTTACCCCTCGCGGACAGGGATGCTTTCCTACGAGCAGTACTTC. This sequence encodes CASSYPSRTGMLSYEQYF.

The rearrangement uses TRBV2 and TRBJ1-5; D gene unclear. Trimming stripped 7 bases from V and 7 bases from J, with 14 bases between. Germline assignment: CDR1 SNHLY and CDR2 FYNNEI. The CDR3 consists of 13 residues. The CDR3 loop is CASKASGDQPQHF. In nucleotides, the CDR3 is TGTGCCAGCAAGGCCTCGGGAGACCAGCCCCAGCATTTT.

The chain joins TRBV10-3 to TRBJ1-2, with 8 bases fitting TRBD1. V lost 6 bases to trimming and J lost 6 bases; unmatched junction nucleotides: 15. Germline V lookup: CDR1 ENHRY, CDR2 SYGVKD. The CDR3 is 16 residues long. The DNA for the CDR3 is TGTGCCATCAGCCCTACAGGGGGGGGGCGCAGCCATGGCTACACCTTC. Protein sequence: CAISPTGGGRSHGYTF.

V and J are TRBV5-1 and TRBJ2-6; D is possibly TRBD1 (6 bases). CDR3 length: 17 amino acids. Per the germline V gene, CDR1 is SGHRS and CDR2 is YFSETQ. The ends were cut back, 4 bases at V and 0 bases at J, with 14 bases in the middle. CDR3 amino acids: CASSNGNRVSGANVLTF. CDR3 nucleotide sequence: TGCGCCAGCAGCAACGGTAACAGGGTCTCTGGGGCCAACGTCCTGACTTTC.

In DNA, the CDR3 is TGTGCCAGCAGTTACTCGTACAGGATGAGCGGTGAGCAGTTCTTC. The encoded protein is CASSYSYRMSGEQFF. This chain links TRBV6-5 with TRBJ2-1; D is perhaps TRBD1 or TRBD2 (5 bases each). Per germline, CDR1 MNHEY and CDR2 SVGAGI. This CDR3 contains 15 residues. V was pared by 0 bases and J by 9 bases, with 15 bases between.

This clonotype was seen a handful of times. The chain recombines TRBV11-2 with TRBJ2-3; the match to TRBD1 covers 9 bases. V lost 0 bases and J lost 3; bases outside the gene matches: 4. CDR1 and CDR2 from the germline V gene are SGHAT and FQNNGV. This CDR3 is 16 amino acids long. The CDR3 bases are TGTGCCAGCAGCTTAGAAGGGACAGGGAGGACAGATACGCAGTATTTT. It yields the protein CASSLEGTGRTDTQYF.

In this sample, this clonotype turned up many times. CDR3 loop: CSAKQTGQETQYF. The DNA of the CDR3 is TGCAGTGCTAAACAAACAGGGCAGGAGACCCAGTACTTC. V is TRBV20-1 and J is TRBJ2-5, with D perhaps TRBD1 (6 bases). Germline V CDR1 and CDR2: DFQATT, SNEGSKA (reference sequence). Trimming removed 4 bases from V and 5 bases from J, with 14 bases in between. This CDR3 region has 13 residues.

This clonotype was observed a handful of times. J is TRBJ2-7 and V is TRBV7-2; D ambiguous. Germline V gene lookup returns CDR1 SGHTA and CDR2 FQGNSA. The CDR3 runs to 15 residues. The V end lost 1 base, the J end lost 0 bases, and 10 bases lay between the germline ends. The CDR3 sequence: CASSLDAQPSYEQYF. The DNA for the CDR3 is TGTGCCAGCAGCTTAGACGCACAACCCTCCTACGAGCAGTACTTC.

The genes are TRBV10-3 and TRBJ2-7, with TRBD1 matching 7 bases. The V gene end was trimmed by 11 bases and the J gene end by 0 bases; junction bases not matched to a gene: 13. From germline, CDR1 is ENHRY and CDR2 SYGVKD. This CDR3 is 15 amino acids long. For the CDR3, the DNA is TGTGCCTTATCGGACCGGGACAGAAGCTCCTACGAGCAGTACTTC. Its protein is CALSDRDRSSYEQYF.

This chain uses TRBV5-1 with TRBJ1-2, with D possibly matching TRBD1 (6 bases). V lost 4 bases and J lost 3, with 16 bases in between. Germline loops: CDR1 SGHRS, CDR2 YFSETQ. This CDR3 spans 15 amino acids. The CDR3 loop reads CASSPADRSYYGYTF. The DNA for the CDR3 is TGCGCCAGCAGCCCCGCCGACAGGAGTTACTATGGCTACACCTTC.

This clonotype occurred many times. V gene TRBV5-1 combines with J gene TRBJ2-5; TRBD1 is a possible D gene (5 bases). Trimming cost V 4 bases and J 2 bases, with 15 bases left between them. The CDR3 contains 15 residues. Germline CDR1 SGHRS, CDR2 YFSETQ. In nucleotides, the CDR3 is TGCGCCAGCAGCCGTCAAACAGGCCTTCAAGAGACCCAGTACTTC. As protein: CASSRQTGLQETQYF. Together with reference TRBV5-1 and TRBJ2-5, the CDR3 gives the full variable domain: KAGVTQTPRYLIKTRGQQVTLSCSPISGHRSVSWYQQTPGQGLQFLFEYFSETQRNKGNFPGRFSGRQFSNSRSEMNVSTLELGDSALYLCASSRQTGLQETQYFGPGTRLLVL.

This clonotype showed up just a few times. V gene TRBV4-3 combines with J gene TRBJ1-6; possibly TRBD1 for D (5 bases). V was pared by 5 bases and J by 8 bases, with 13 bases between. Germline V gives CDR1 LGHNA, CDR2 YSLEER. The CDR3 sequence is 14 residues long. CDR3 in amino acids: CASSYGLGDSPLHF. The CDR3 DNA reads TGCGCCAGCAGCTACGGACTGGGGGATTCACCCCTCCACTTT.

This chain connects TRBV7-2 to TRBJ2-1; 14 bases match TRBD2. CDR3 length equals 16 residues. Germline V gene lookup returns CDR1 SGHTA and CDR2 FQGNSA. The V gene end was trimmed by 3 bases and the J gene end by 9 bases; junction bases not matched to a gene: 7. The CDR3 protein is CASSFGTSGGQGEQFF. The CDR3 nucleotides are TGTGCCAGCAGCTTTGGGACTAGCGGGGGCCAGGGTGAGCAGTTCTTC. Using reference TRBV7-2 and TRBJ2-1 for the parts outside the CDR3, the full variable domain is GAGVSQSPSNKVTEKGKDVELRCDPISGHTALYWYRQSLGQGLEFLIYFQGNSAPDKSGLPSDRFSAERTGGSVSTLTIQRTQQEDSAVYLCASSFGTSGGQGEQFFGPGTRLTVL.

The chain uses TRBV7-2 and TRBJ2-1, with a possible D match to TRBD2 (6 bases). The CDR3 runs 15 residues. Germline assignment: CDR1 SGHTA and CDR2 FQGNSA. The V and J ends lost 6 bases and 0 bases respectively, with 12 bases between them. CDR3 sequence: CASRGGPASYNEQFF. The CDR3 DNA follows: TGTGCCAGCAGGGGAGGACCAGCCTCCTACAATGAGCAGTTCTTC.

This sequence joins TRBV25-1 and TRBJ2-7, with 8 bases matching TRBD2. The CDR3 is 14 amino acids. CDR1 and CDR2 from the germline V gene are MGHDK and SYGVNS. J gave up 6 bases and V 5 bases, and 9 bases lay outside the gene matches. CDR3 DNA: TGTGCCAGCAGTACCCTGGGTAGCGGGGCCGAGCAGTACTTC. Amino acid sequence: CASSTLGSGAEQYF.

About this clonotype itself: A much larger clone is a single base away; this may be a read error. This rearrangement joins TRBV6-2 or TRBV6-3 to TRBJ1-1, with 7 bases identical to TRBD1. CDR3 length equals 13 residues. CDR1 and CDR2 (germline): MNHEY, SVGEGT. After removal of 6 bases from V and 1 base from J, the junction contained 2 bases not matched to a gene. CDR3 loop: CASRWTGNTEAFF. As DNA, the CDR3 is TGTGCCAGCAGATGGACAGGGAACACTGAAGCTTTCTTT.

This clonotype came up a few times. The chain combines TRBV6-5 with TRBJ2-3; D remains ambiguous. The CDR3 totals 15 residues. Between the trimmed V and J ends, which lost 4 bases and 0 bases, there was a span of 11 bases. CDR1 MNHEY and CDR2 SVGAGI come from the germline V gene. The CDR3 region is CASSSFLGSTDTQYF. For the CDR3, the DNA is TGTGCCAGCAGTTCATTTCTCGGGAGCACAGATACGCAGTATTTT.

This clonotype was picked up a small number of times. The chain couples TRBV7-2 to TRBJ2-7; 8 bases match TRBD2. The germline CDR1 and CDR2 sequences are SGHTA and FQGNSA. CDR3 length equals 18 residues. After removal of 5 bases from V and 0 bases from J, the junction contained 15 bases not matched to a gene. The DNA for the CDR3 is TGTGCCAGCAGCCCAACGAGCGCGGGGGGAAGGAGCTCCTACGAGCAGTACTTC. It encodes CASSPTSAGGRSSYEQYF.

CDR3 loop: CASGKLGYLEPNNEQFF. CDR3 sequence (DNA): TGTGCCAGCGGCAAATTGGGGTATTTAGAACCTAACAATGAGCAGTTCTTC. This chain uses TRBV21-1 with TRBJ2-1. TRBV21-1 is a pseudogene. CDR3 size: 17 residues.

Points on this clonotype: The junction differs from germline at one of its ends, possibly a read error. The chain links TRBV4-1 to TRBJ2-4; D possibly corresponds to TRBD1 (5 bases). From germline, CDR1 is MGHRA and CDR2 YSYEKL. The CDR3 spans 15 residues. The CDR3 region is CASSQDLLTTDIQHF. The CDR3 bases are TGCGCCAGCAGCCAAGACCTCTTAACGACGGACATTCAGCACTTC.